Sequencing of this TCR beta chain was carried out in a study of a mutant IDH1 vaccine in newly diagnosed glioma. This clone occurred once. Germline V gene data show CDR1 as WSHSY and CDR2 as SAAADI. The CDR3 runs to 14 residues. V was clipped by 3 bases and J by 0 bases, with 7 bases between them. Documented time point: baseline, week 1 (first vaccination visit). The treatment was: pre-vaccination baseline after standard-of-care therapy. New astrocytomas of WHO grade 3 or 4 that were IDH1-mutant and ATRX-lost were found in the donors. Repertoires were generated with immunoSEQ multiplex PCR, while TCRdb's copy carries only in-frame clones and drops some. The table lists over 55,000 clones, about 83% of them singletons.

The rearrangement links TRBV10-2 to TRBJ2-3; D is possibly TRBD2 (6 bases). The clonotype comes from a woman between 18 and 30 years old with glioma. Some clones in this sample may be carry-over from other donors' samples. The specimen was peripheral blood mononuclear cells (PBMCs), collected from a glioma patient treated with radiotherapy, temozolomide or both. DNA of the CDR3: TGCGCCAGCAGTGACCGGGAGAGCACAGATACGCAGTATTTT. This sequence encodes CASSDRESTDTQYF.